The 19 T cell receptor beta chains below come from one sample, sequenced in a study of shared clonotypes between healthy human individuals. Data came from immunoSEQ multiplex PCR; TCRdb stores just in-frame clones and leaves some out. Here the sample spans 2 million to 2.5 million clones, more than 85% being singletons. Sequencing input: naive CD4+ T cells from PBMCs. Regarding subset: CD45RA+ positively selected. These receptors were collected from a man aged 18 to 30 in good health. Some clones in this sample may be carry-over from other donors' samples.

This chain links TRBV28 with TRBJ1-4; no clear D gene. The CDR3 runs to 12 residues. The germline CDR1 and CDR2 sequences are MDHEN and SYDVKM. The ends were cut back, 8 bases at V and 6 bases at J, with 10 bases in the middle. The CDR3 loop reads CASSSSDEKLFF. CDR3 DNA sequence: TGTGCCAGCTCCAGTTCAGATGAAAAACTGTTTTTT.

The chain joins TRBV28 to TRBJ2-7, with TRBD2 matching 10 bases. The CDR3 contains 14 residues. In germline, CDR1 is MDHEN, CDR2 SYDVKM. The V and J ends lost 3 bases and 4 bases, in that order; junction bases with no gene match: 3. In DNA, the CDR3 is TGTGCCAGCAGTTTTTCGACTAGCGGGTACGAGCAGTACTTC. Its translation: CASSFSTSGYEQYF.

This clone has only one observation. The chain links TRBV14 to TRBJ2-7; D gene uncertain. The CDR3 consists of 12 residues. Trimming cost V 9 bases and J 5 bases, with 14 bases left between them. Germline CDR1 and CDR2: SGHDN and FVKESK. The CDR3 loop reads CARRRVSDEQYF. In DNA, the CDR3 is TGTGCCAGAAGACGGGTTTCGGACGAGCAGTACTTC.

With respect to this clone: Additional DNA sequences in this sample encode the identical CDR3. The chain has TRBV28 and TRBJ1-2; a weak D match, TRBD1 (5 bases). This CDR3 has 13 residues. CDR1 and CDR2 from the germline V gene are MDHEN and SYDVKM. V lost 6 bases and J 2 bases, leaving 10 bases between the germline ends. Here the CDR3 DNA reads TGTGCCAGCAGCCTCCACAGGAACTATGGCTACACCTTC. Amino acids: CASSLHRNYGYTF.

The chain recombines TRBV6-6 with TRBJ1-5; D gene unclear. V was shortened by 8 bases and J by 2 bases, with 13 bases between the two germline ends. The CDR3 runs to 14 residues. In germline, CDR1 is MNHNY, CDR2 SVGAGI (reference sequence). The CDR3 sequence: CASVQSAGNQPQHF. The CDR3 DNA reads TGTGCCAGCGTCCAAAGCGCAGGCAATCAGCCCCAGCATTTT.

The chain links TRBV30 to TRBJ2-7; TRBD1 matches at 7 bases. The CDR3 runs 12 residues. J lost 2 bases, V lost 4 bases, and 2 bases had no gene match. The V gene's germline CDR1 is GTSNPN and CDR2 SVGIG (reference sequence). CDR3 bases: TGTGCCTGGATGACAGGGCCCTACGAGCAGTACTTC. This gives the protein CAWMTGPYEQYF. The variable domain in full, with the rest retrieved from reference TRBV30 and TRBJ2-7, is SQTIHQWPATLVQPVGSPLSLECTVEGTSNPNLYWYRQAAGRGLQLLFYSVGIGQISSEVPQNLSASRPQDRQFILSSKKLLLSDSGFYLCAWMTGPYEQYFGPGTRLTVT.

The CDR3 here is CASSVQDPSYNEQFF. As DNA, the CDR3 is TGTGCCAGCAGTGTACAGGATCCTTCCTACAATGAGCAGTTCTTC. V is TRBV6-1 and J is TRBJ2-1, with D possibly TRBD1 on 5 matching bases. The CDR3 consists of 15 residues. Trimming took 4 bases from V and 1 from J, leaving 11 bases between them. Germline CDR1 MNHNS, CDR2 SASEGT.

J is TRBJ2-7 and V is TRBV19; 8 positions match TRBD1. The CDR3 has 13 amino acids. The V segment lost 7 bases and the J segment 0 bases; nucleotides outside the gene matches: 2. CDR1 is LNHDA and CDR2 is SQIVND in the germline V gene (reference sequence). CDR3 sequence reads: CASMDRASYEQYF. The CDR3, as DNA: TGTGCCAGTATGGACAGGGCCTCCTACGAGCAGTACTTC.

The chain combines TRBV29-1 with TRBJ2-1, with D hard to call. This CDR3 is 11 amino acids long. CDR1 is SQVTM and CDR2 is ANQGSEA in the germline V gene. Trimming stripped 0 bases from V and 10 bases from J, with 7 bases between. Here the CDR3 reads CSVEDNREQFF. The CDR3 nucleotides are TGCAGCGTTGAAGACAATCGGGAGCAGTTCTTC.

Details on this clone: At one of its ends the junction is not consistent with the germline gene, which may arise from a read error. The chain couples TRBV19 to TRBJ2-3; D is perhaps TRBD1 (6 bases). Germline lookup yields CDR1 LNHDA and CDR2 SQIVND (reference sequence). The length of the CDR3 is 13 residues. The CDR3 loop reads CASSIDPTGTQYF. CDR3 DNA sequence: TGTGCCAGTAGTATAGACCCGACAGGTACGCAGTATTTT.

The chain joins TRBV28 to TRBJ2-7; D unclear. Per the germline V gene, CDR1 is MDHEN and CDR2 is SYDVKM. The CDR3 spans 14 residues. Trimming cost V 2 bases and J 4 bases, with 12 bases left between them. The CDR3 loop reads CASSLALVPYEQYF. The CDR3 DNA sequence: TGTGCCAGCAGTTTAGCCCTAGTACCGTACGAGCAGTACTTC. The full variable domain, with the rest looked up from reference TRBV28 and TRBJ2-7, is DVKVTQSSRYLVKRTGEKVFLECVQDMDHENMFWYRQDPGLGLRLIYFSYDVKMKEKGDIPEGYSVSREKKERFSLILESASTNQTSMYLCASSLALVPYEQYFGPGTRLTVT.

The CDR3 here is CARGREAVETQYF. CDR3 sequence (DNA): TGTGCCAGAGGTCGCGAAGCAGTGGAGACCCAGTACTTC. The V call is TRBV2, the J call TRBJ2-5, with D uncertain. Per germline, CDR1 SNHLY and CDR2 FYNNEI. V was clipped by 9 bases and J by 5 bases, with 16 bases between them. The CDR3 runs to 13 residues.

The J gene is TRBJ2-7, the V gene TRBV28, with D tentatively TRBD1 (6 bases). CDR1 and CDR2 (germline): MDHEN, SYDVKM. This CDR3 has 14 residues. The V end lost 0 bases, the J end lost 6 bases, and 12 bases lay between the germline ends. The CDR3 loop is CASSLWKGVREQYF. In DNA, the CDR3 is TGTGCCAGCAGTTTATGGAAGGGGGTCCGCGAGCAGTACTTC.

This clone was found once. J is TRBJ2-7 and V is TRBV5-8; D is perhaps TRBD2 (5 bases). The CDR3 loop spans 14 amino acids. Per the germline V gene, CDR1 is SGHTS and CDR2 is YDEGEE. Trimming pared 1 base from V and 0 bases from J, leaving 8 bases between. The CDR3 DNA sequence: TGTGCCAGCAGCTTGCGAGGGTTCTCCTACGAGCAGTACTTC. It specifies CASSLRGFSYEQYF.

This chain uses TRBV6-5 with TRBJ2-3; the match to TRBD2 covers 9 bases. Germline-derived CDR1 and CDR2 are MNHEY and SVGAGI. The CDR3 extends over 15 amino acids. V shed 4 bases, J shed 8 bases, and the junction held 10 bases outside the gene matches. CDR3 nucleotides: TGTGCCAGCAGTTCCGGACTAGCGACTGCGGGTACGCAGTATTTT. Its protein is CASSSGLATAGTQYF.

This chain connects TRBV5-4 to TRBJ2-4; 8 bases are a match to TRBD1. Looked up from germline, CDR1 is SGHNT and CDR2 is YYREEE (reference sequence). The CDR3 has 17 residues. J was trimmed by 2 bases and V by 0 bases; bases with no gene match: 7. CDR3 bases: TGTGCCAGCAGCTTGGTGGCAGGGGGCGCTTCCAAAAACATTCAGTACTTC. Encoded protein: CASSLVAGGASKNIQYF.

This clone was detected once. This rearrangement joins TRBV5-1 to TRBJ2-3; 9 bases are shared with TRBD2. Trimming at V came to 0 bases and at J to 0 bases, leaving 5 bases not matched to a gene. The CDR3 contains 17 residues. Germline V lookup: CDR1 SGHRS, CDR2 YFSETQ. The CDR3 here is CASSLGAGGPSTDTQYF. As DNA, the CDR3 is TGCGCCAGCAGCTTGGGGGCGGGAGGGCCGAGCACAGATACGCAGTATTTT.

J is TRBJ1-4 and V is TRBV2; 8 positions match TRBD1. The CDR3 is 14 residues long. In germline, CDR1 is SNHLY, CDR2 FYNNEI. V shed 7 bases, J shed 8 bases, and the junction held 9 bases outside the gene matches. CDR3 DNA: TGTGCCAGCACCCGAGGACAGGGACGAGAAAAACTGTTTTTT. Protein product: CASTRGQGREKLFF.

The J gene is TRBJ2-7, the V gene TRBV4-3; the D gene is possibly TRBD1 (6 bases). V lost 0 bases and J 3 bases, leaving 9 bases between the germline ends. The CDR3 runs 14 residues. The germline CDR1 and CDR2 sequences are LGHNA and YSLEER. The CDR3 spells CASSQEGQSYEQYF. Written as DNA, the CDR3 is TGCGCCAGCAGCCAAGAGGGACAAAGCTACGAGCAGTACTTC.